This T cell receptor (beta chain) was recorded in a study of T cell responses to AZD1222 COVID-19 vaccine. Study at large: The study pooled second doses at about 4 or about 12 weeks. Study-level points and caveats: Spike-specific TCR breadth and depth were elevated following two AZD1222 doses. The donors showed a predominance of white British ancestry and of females, with possible underestimation of clonal diversity.

The V end lost 6 bases, the J end lost 3 bases, and 12 bases lay between the germline ends. CDR3 length: 14 residues. Germline values: CDR1 LNHDA, CDR2 SQIVND (reference sequence). On this clone itself: Antigen specificity is unknown.

Here immunoSEQ multiplex PCR was the method, and the copy in TCRdb shows in-frame clones only, minus some. The sample carries around 100,000 clones, roughly 84% recorded once. The rearrangement joins TRBV19 to TRBJ1-5; a possible D gene is TRBD1 (5 bases). This specimen consisted of peripheral blood, obtained on day 0 of AZD1222 vaccination. The TCR was taken from an adult in good health. DNA of the CDR3: TGTGCCAGTAGAAGGGGCGGATTCAATCAGCCCCAGCATTTT. Residues: CASRRGGFNQPQHF.